This is a list of T cell receptor beta chains from one sample in a study of T cells in Graves' hyperthyroidism and ophthalmopathy. TCRdb used MiXCR to reprocess the multiplex PCR reads, holding one entry per CDR3 protein. The sample holds nearly 750,000 distinct CDR3 sequences, about a third seen once. Sequences were obtained from blood. Receptors originate from a woman in her thirties or forties with Graves' hyperthyroidism. CDR3s include the opening cysteine and the closing phenylalanine or tryptophan. A D gene is named only where the DNA matches it firmly. Not every row has a clone size; where given, it reads once, few, many or a size class.

V gene,clone size,J gene,D gene,CDR3 protein,CDR3 DNA
TRBV27,few,TRBJ2-7,.,CASSSIGQFEQYF,TGTGCCAGCAGTTCAATAGGACAGTTCGAGCAGTACTTC
TRBV20-1,many,TRBJ1-5,TRBD1,CSARLDRGHSNQPQHF,TGCAGTGCCCGCCTGGACAGGGGACATAGCAATCAGCCCCAGCATTTT
TRBV7-9,many,TRBJ2-7,TRBD2,CASSLASGRYEQYF,TGTGCCAGCAGCTTAGCTAGCGGGAGATACGAGCAGTACTTC
TRBV7-2,many,TRBJ1-2,.,CASSLFAGYTF,TGTGCCAGCAGCTTATTTGCTGGCTACACCTTC
TRBV27,.,TRBJ1-5,.,CASRLTRDISNQPQHF,TGTGCCAGCAGATTGACCAGAGACATTAGCAATCAGCCCCAGCATTTT
TRBV7-3,.,TRBJ1-5,.,CASSWTSGNQPQHF,TGTGCCAGCAGTTGGACTAGTGGCAATCAGCCCCAGCATTTT
TRBV7-9,.,TRBJ2-7,TRBD2,CASSYSGRASYEQYF,TGTGCCAGCAGCTATAGCGGGAGGGCCAGTTACGAGCAGTACTTC
TRBV3-2,.,TRBJ2-7,.,CASSRIGGEYEQYF,TGTGCCAGCAGTCGAATCGGGGGAGAATACGAGCAGTACTTC
TRBV20-1,.,TRBJ1-4,TRBD1,CSATTLGQVARTNEKLFF,TGCAGTGCTACCACTCTGGGACAGGTGGCAAGGACTAATGAAAAACTGTTTTTT
TRBV6-5,many,TRBJ2-7,TRBD1,CASSYSTGGEQYF,TGTGCCAGCAGTTACTCCACAGGGGGCGAGCAGTACTTC
TRBV25-1,few,TRBJ1-2,.,CASSAWTANYGYTF,TGTGCCAGCAGTGCCTGGACGGCGAACTATGGCTACACCTTC
TRBV9,.,TRBJ1-5,.,CASSVGGGVETQHF,TGTGCCAGCAGCGTAGGAGGAGGGGTAGAGACCCAGCATTTT
TRBV7-9,.,TRBJ2-7,TRBD1,CASSLGGQGTYEQYF,TGTGCCAGCAGCTTGGGGGGACAGGGGACGTACGAGCAGTACTTC
TRBV7-2,many,TRBJ1-4,TRBD1,CASSSPQGENEKLFF,TGTGCCAGCAGCAGCCCACAGGGGGAGAATGAAAAACTGTTTTTT
TRBV7-2,many,TRBJ1-3,.,CASSLARTVSGNTIYF,TGTGCCAGCAGCCTTGCACGGACAGTCTCTGGAAACACCATATATTTT
TRBV9,.,TRBJ1-2,.,CASSVRTEYGYTF,TGTGCCAGCAGCGTAAGGACGGAATATGGCTACACCTTC
TRBV10-3,many,TRBJ1-1,.,CAISEVDRAFF,TGTGCCATCAGTGAGGTGGATCGGGCTTTCTTT
TRBV7-9,.,TRBJ1-5,.,CASSNDGSNQPQHF,TGTGCCAGCAGCAATGACGGCAGCAATCAGCCCCAGCATTTT
TRBV2,.,TRBJ2-7,TRBD1,CASSDWGTGSYEQYF,TGTGCCAGCAGTGACTGGGGGACAGGGAGCTACGAGCAGTACTTC
TRBV2,once,TRBJ1-1,TRBD1,CASSAANRGGTEAFF,TGTGCCAGCAGTGCTGCGAACAGGGGGGGCACTGAAGCTTTCTTT
TRBV12-5,.,TRBJ1-2,.,CASGLGQGSGYTF,TGTGCTAGTGGTTTAGGTCAGGGATCTGGCTACACCTTC
TRBV10-3,many,TRBJ1-5,.,CAISDSAWGNQPQHF,TGTGCCATCAGTGATTCCGCCTGGGGCAATCAGCCCCAGCATTTT
TRBV12-3/TRBV12-4,many,TRBJ1-2,.,CASPPDGGASSGYTF,TGTGCCAGCCCACCTGACGGGGGCGCATCTAGTGGCTACACCTTC
TRBV12-3/TRBV12-4,.,TRBJ2-2,TRBD1,CASRSAGTGGYTGELFF,TGTGCCAGCAGGTCTGCCGGGACAGGGGGCTACACCGGGGAGCTGTTTTTT
TRBV19,many,TRBJ2-7,.,CASTPHPGRSSYEQYF,TGTGCCAGTACCCCGCACCCGGGACGGTCCTCCTACGAGCAGTACTTC
TRBV4-3,many,TRBJ1-2,.,CASSQGRFGGYTF,TGCGCCAGCAGCCAAGGTAGATTCGGGGGCTACACCTTC
TRBV20-1,.,TRBJ1-4,.,CSARGVQENEKLFF,TGCAGTGCTAGAGGGGTACAGGAGAATGAAAAACTGTTTTTT
TRBV7-6,.,TRBJ1-3,.,CASSLAPGTASGNTTYF,TGTGCCAGCAGCTTAGCTCCGGGGACGGCCTCTGGAAACACCACATATTTT
TRBV10-3,many,TRBJ2-7,.,CAISPRGGTVDYEQYF,TGTGCCATCAGTCCCAGAGGGGGGACAGTGGATTACGAGCAGTACTTC
TRBV29-1,.,TRBJ1-1,.,CSVGPKGLMNTEAFF,TGCAGCGTTGGCCCAAAGGGACTCATGAACACTGAAGCTTTCTTT
TRBV7-9,once,TRBJ1-4,.,CASSFVTIGNEKLFF,TGTGCCAGCAGCTTTGTGACCATCGGTAATGAAAAACTGTTTTTT
TRBV12-3/TRBV12-4,.,TRBJ1-2,TRBD1,CASTRDRGQGGYTF,TGTGCCAGCACCCGGGACAGGGGACAGGGTGGCTACACCTTC
TRBV4-1,.,TRBJ2-7,TRBD2,CASSQGQREGLLLYEQYF,TGCGCCAGCAGCCAAGGGCAGCGGGAGGGCCTGTTGTTGTACGAGCAGTACTTC
TRBV6-5,many,TRBJ1-1,.,CASSYGTRVNTEAFF,TGTGCCAGCAGTTACGGGACGCGGGTGAACACTGAAGCTTTCTTT
TRBV7-2,.,TRBJ1-5,.,CASRKGGAGGDQPQHF,TGTGCCAGCAGAAAAGGGGGAGCGGGGGGCGATCAGCCCCAGCATTTT
TRBV25-1,.,TRBJ1-1,TRBD1,CACSQGESTEAFF,TGTGCCTGCAGTCAGGGGGAGTCCACTGAAGCTTTCTTT
TRBV20-1,.,TRBJ1-5,.,CSAREREETQHF,TGCAGTGCTAGGGAGCGGGAGGAGACCCAGCATTTT
TRBV6-5,.,TRBJ2-7,.,CASSYRPRDSEYF,TGTGCCAGCAGTTATCGTCCACGGGATAGCGAGTACTTC
TRBV19,few,TRBJ1-1,.,CASSPFPDGEGKAEAFF,TGTGCCAGTTCCCCCTTCCCGGACGGGGAGGGGAAGGCTGAAGCTTTCTTT
TRBV4-1,.,TRBJ1-4,.,CASSQVWQQTNEKLFF,TGCGCCAGCAGCCAAGTTTGGCAGCAAACTAATGAAAAACTGTTTTTT
TRBV20-1,few,TRBJ2-7,TRBD1,CSARETTGGTYEQYF,TGCAGTGCTAGAGAGACGACAGGGGGAACCTACGAGCAGTACTTC
TRBV6-6,.,TRBJ2-6,.,CASRGETGANVLTF,TGTGCCAGCCGAGGCGAAACTGGGGCCAACGTCCTGACTTTC
TRBV10-1,.,TRBJ1-1,.,CASSYFGRVNTEAFF,TGTGCCAGCTCATATTTCGGCAGGGTGAACACTGAAGCTTTCTTT
TRBV20-1,.,TRBJ1-1,.,CSARGGQVNTEAFF,TGCAGTGCTAGAGGAGGGCAGGTTAACACTGAAGCTTTCTTT
TRBV14,few,TRBJ1-5,TRBD1,CASSQDGTDNSNQPQHF,TGTGCCAGCAGCCAAGACGGGACAGACAATAGCAATCAGCCCCAGCATTTT
TRBV7-2,many,TRBJ1-2,TRBD1,CASSPSGQDNYGYTF,TGTGCCAGCAGCCCGTCGGGACAGGATAACTATGGCTACACCTTC
TRBV11-2,.,TRBJ2-7,.,CASSSAGNSYEQYF,TGTGCCAGCAGCTCGGCGGGCAACTCCTACGAGCAGTACTTC
TRBV4-3,.,TRBJ1-6,.,CASSLSGESPLHF,TGCGCCAGCAGCCTGTCTGGGGAATCACCCCTCCACTTT
TRBV7-9,few,TRBJ1-2,.,CASSLEFGGTATGYTF,TGTGCCAGCAGCTTAGAATTTGGGGGCACGGCGACTGGCTACACCTTC
TRBV10-3,.,TRBJ2-3,TRBD1,CAISDSRRDRVADTQYF,TGTGCCATCAGTGATTCTCGCCGGGACAGGGTAGCAGATACGCAGTATTTT
TRBV14,.,TRBJ2-7,.,CASSLSSGPREQYF,TGTGCCAGCAGCCTCAGCTCCGGACCTCGGGAGCAGTACTTC
TRBV3-1,many,TRBJ2-7,.,CASSQDQADGEQYF,TGTGCCAGCAGCCAAGATCAAGCGGACGGGGAGCAGTACTTC
TRBV27,few,TRBJ1-5,.,CASSREGGPNQPQHF,TGTGCCAGCAGTCGGGAAGGGGGTCCCAATCAGCCCCAGCATTTT
TRBV5-8,many,TRBJ1-1,TRBD1,CASSSRTGTGSNTEAFF,TGTGCCAGCAGCTCTCGTACCGGGACAGGGTCGAACACTGAAGCTTTCTTT